This T cell receptor beta chain was obtained from a study of blood T cell repertoires in COVID-19. Across the study: Acute-phase and convalescent COVID-19 samples originated in the United States, Italy and Spain.

Residents of 24 US areas, aged roughly 18 to 89 years, made up the participants. The CDR3 loop spans 11 amino acids. Trimming removed 4 bases from V and 13 bases from J, with 14 bases in between. Germline V gives CDR1 LNHDA, CDR2 SQIVND (reference sequence). In the original processing: Scientists estimated how many nucleated cells there were by amplifying reference gene primers. Data came from immunoSEQ multiplex PCR; TCRdb stores just in-frame clones and leaves some out. The D gene and trimming were derived from the DNA, and the V and J assignments and clone size from that table. The sample has some 340,000 clones, roughly four fifths seen once.

V gene TRBV19 combines with J gene TRBJ2-7; D possibly corresponds to TRBD1 (5 bases). The sample was PBMCs or T cells enriched from blood (not recorded which). The source of this sequence is a woman in her forties or fifties who had recovered from COVID-19. The CDR3: CASSNRQKLYF. The CDR3 DNA reads as TGTGCCAGTAGTAATCGACAGAAACTCTACTTC.